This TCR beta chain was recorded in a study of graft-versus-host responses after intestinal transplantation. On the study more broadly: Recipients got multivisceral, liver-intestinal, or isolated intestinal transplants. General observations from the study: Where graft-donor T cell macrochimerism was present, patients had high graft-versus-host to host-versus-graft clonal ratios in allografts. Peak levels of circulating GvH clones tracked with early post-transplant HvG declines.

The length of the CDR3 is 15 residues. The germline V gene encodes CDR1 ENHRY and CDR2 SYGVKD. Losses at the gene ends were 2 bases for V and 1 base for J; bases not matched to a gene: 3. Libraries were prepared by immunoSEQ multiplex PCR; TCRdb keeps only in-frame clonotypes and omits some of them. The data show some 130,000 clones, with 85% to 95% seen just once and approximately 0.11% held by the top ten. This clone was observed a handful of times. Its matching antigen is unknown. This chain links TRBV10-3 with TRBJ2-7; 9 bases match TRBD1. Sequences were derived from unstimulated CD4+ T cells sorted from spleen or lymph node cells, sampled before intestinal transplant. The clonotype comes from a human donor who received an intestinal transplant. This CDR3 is CAISEVQGASYEQYF. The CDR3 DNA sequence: TGTGCCATCAGTGAGGTACAGGGGGCTTCCTACGAGCAGTACTTC.